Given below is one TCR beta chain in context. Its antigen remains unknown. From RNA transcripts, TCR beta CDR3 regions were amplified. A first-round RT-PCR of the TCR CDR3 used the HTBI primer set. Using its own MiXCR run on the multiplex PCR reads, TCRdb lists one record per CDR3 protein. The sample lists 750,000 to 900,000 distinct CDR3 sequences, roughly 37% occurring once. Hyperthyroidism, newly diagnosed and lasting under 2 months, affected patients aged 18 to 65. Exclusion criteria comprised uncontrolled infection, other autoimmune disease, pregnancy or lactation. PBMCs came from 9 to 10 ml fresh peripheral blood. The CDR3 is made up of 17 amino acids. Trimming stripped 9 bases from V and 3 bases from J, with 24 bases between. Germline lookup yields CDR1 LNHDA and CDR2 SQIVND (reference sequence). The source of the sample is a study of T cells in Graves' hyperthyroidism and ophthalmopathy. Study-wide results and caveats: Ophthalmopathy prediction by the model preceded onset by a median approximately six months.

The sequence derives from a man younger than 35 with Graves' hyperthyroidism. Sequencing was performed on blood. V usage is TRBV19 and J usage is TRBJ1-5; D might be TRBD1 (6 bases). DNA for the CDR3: TGTGCCAGCGACACCCGCGACAGGAATCAGTTCAATCAGCCCCAGCATTTT. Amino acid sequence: CASDTRDRNQFNQPQHF.